Each of the 31 T cell receptor beta chains below was sequenced from the same sample in a study of stem cell transplantation in POMP-related autoinflammatory disease. Here immunoSEQ multiplex PCR was the method, and the copy in TCRdb shows in-frame clones only, minus some. The repertoire holds tens of thousands of clones, with more than 75% as singletons. The sequencing used CD4+ T cells from PBMCs, collected after stem cell transplantation. These receptors were collected from a human patient with POMP-related autoinflammation and immune dysregulation (PRAID). Some T cells could come from the graft donor.

V is TRBV7-9 and J is TRBJ1-2; a possible D gene is TRBD1 (6 bases). The CDR3 is 14 residues long. Germline V gene sequence: CDR1 SEHNR, CDR2 FQNEAQ (reference sequence). V dropped 1 base and J dropped 4 bases, with 10 bases sitting between them. CDR3 in amino acids: CASSLVGATYGYTF. In DNA form, the CDR3 reads TGTGCCAGCAGCTTAGTGGGGGCCACCTATGGCTACACCTTC.

The rearrangement uses TRBV5-6 and TRBJ1-1; D is unresolved. Trimming removed 0 bases from V and 0 bases from J, with 12 bases in between. Germline assignment: CDR1 SGHDT and CDR2 YYEEEE. This CDR3 has 16 residues. CDR3 protein: CASSLVPGNMNTEAFF. The DNA of the CDR3 is TGTGCCAGCAGCTTGGTCCCAGGTAACATGAACACTGAAGCTTTCTTT. The full variable domain, completed using reference TRBV5-6 and TRBJ1-1, is DAGVTQSPTHLIKTRGQQVTLRCSPKSGHDTVSWYQQALGQGPQFIFQYYEEEERQRGNFPDRFSGHQFPNYSSELNVNALLLGDSALYLCASSLVPGNMNTEAFFGQGTRLTVV.

This clone was seen more than once but under ten times. The V call is TRBV5-1, the J call TRBJ2-3; TRBD1 aligns across 10 bases. Germline V lookup: CDR1 SGHRS, CDR2 YFSETQ. The CDR3 totals 14 residues. The trim removed 7 bases at V and 8 bases at J, leaving 10 bases unmatched. The CDR3 region has the DNA TGCGCCAGCCGTGGGACAGGGGCTCCCGGTACGCAGTATTTT. Translation: CASRGTGAPGTQYF.

This chain connects TRBV6-5 to TRBJ2-2, with 10 positions matching TRBD2. V trimming: 6 bases; J trimming: 6 bases; junction bases outside the gene matches: 4. The CDR3 runs 14 residues. Germline CDR1 is MNHEY and CDR2 is SVGAGI. The CDR3 spells CASRRTSGPGELFF. The DNA of the CDR3 is TGTGCCAGCAGACGGACTAGCGGACCCGGGGAGCTGTTTTTT.

The chain uses TRBV30 and TRBJ2-6; D not certain. With 1 base removed from V and 13 bases from J, the gap between germline ends came to 5 bases. Germline V gives CDR1 GTSNPN, CDR2 SVGIG (reference sequence). This CDR3 spans 10 amino acids. In DNA form, the CDR3 reads TGTGCCTGGAGTGGGGTGGTCCTGACTTTC. Translated: CAWSGVVLTF.

The chain has TRBV14 and TRBJ1-5; D gene unclear. Between the trimmed V and J ends, which lost 2 bases and 5 bases, there was a span of 4 bases. The CDR3 has 12 amino acids. Germline loops: CDR1 SGHDN, CDR2 FVKESK. This CDR3 reads CASSQQDQPQHF. DNA for the CDR3: TGTGCCAGCAGCCAACAAGATCAGCCCCAGCATTTT. Based on the CDR3 plus reference TRBV14 and TRBJ1-5, the full variable domain is EAGVTQFPSHSVIEKGQTVTLRCDPISGHDNLYWYRRVMGKEIKFLLHFVKESKQDESGMPNNRFLAERTGGTYSTLKVQPAELEDSGVYFCASSQQDQPQHFGDGTRLSIL.

Here the CDR3 DNA reads TGTGCCAGTAGTATTAGGACAGGGTTCCCCTACGAGCAGTACTTC. Its protein is CASSIRTGFPYEQYF. The V gene is TRBV19, the J gene TRBJ2-7; 8 nucleotides align to TRBD1. This CDR3 has 15 residues. Per the germline V gene, CDR1 is LNHDA and CDR2 is SQIVND (reference sequence). After removal of 3 bases from V and 2 bases from J, the junction contained 6 bases not matched to a gene.

The V gene is TRBV19, the J gene TRBJ2-6; D remains ambiguous. Trimming stripped 6 bases from V and 1 base from J, with 10 bases between. The CDR3 contains 15 residues. Germline V CDR1 and CDR2: LNHDA, SQIVND (reference sequence). The DNA for the CDR3 is TGTGCCAGTAGCTCAGGACCATCTGGGGCCAACGTCCTGACTTTC. This encodes CASSSGPSGANVLTF.

This clone has a single count. V usage is TRBV27 and J usage is TRBJ2-1; 12 bases line up with TRBD2. Unmatched junction bases numbered 13, after V lost 4 bases and J lost 9 bases. The length of the CDR3 is 17 residues. Germline lookup yields CDR1 MNHEY and CDR2 SMNVEV (reference sequence). The chain's CDR3 is CASSSPRLAGDLGEQFF. The CDR3 coding sequence is TGTGCCAGCAGTTCCCCTCGACTAGCGGGGGACCTCGGTGAGCAGTTCTTC.

The chain is built from TRBV3-1 (or the pseudogene TRBV3-2) and TRBJ2-3, with 10 bases that match TRBD2. With V trimmed by 3 bases and J by 1 base, 4 bases remained unmatched. The CDR3 runs 16 residues. CDR1 and CDR2 from the germline V gene are LGHDT and YNNKEL (reference sequence). The CDR3 reads CASSHRTSGRTDTQYF. Written as DNA, the CDR3 is TGTGCCAGCAGCCACCGGACTAGCGGCCGCACAGATACGCAGTATTTT.

V and J are TRBV9 and TRBJ1-2; D unclear. Trimming cost V 2 bases and J 0 bases, with 5 bases left between them. The germline CDR1 and CDR2 sequences are SGDLS and YYNGEE. This CDR3 comprises 13 residues. The CDR3 DNA reads as TGTGCCAGCAGCGTGCTGGCTAACTATGGCTACACCTTC. It translates to CASSVLANYGYTF.

The chain recombines TRBV4-1 with TRBJ1-2; D gene ambiguous. The germline CDR1 and CDR2 sequences are MGHRA and YSYEKL. This CDR3 is built from 14 residues. Trimming pared 2 bases from V and 2 bases from J, leaving 9 bases between. The CDR3 protein is CASSQTDGNYGYTF. The CDR3 region has the DNA TGCGCCAGCAGCCAAACGGACGGGAACTATGGCTACACCTTC.

V is TRBV5-4 and J is TRBJ2-1; TRBD2 matches at 12 bases. V dropped 4 bases and J dropped 9; count of bases not matched to a gene: 8. The CDR3 extends over 15 amino acids. Germline values: CDR1 SGHNT, CDR2 YYREEE (reference sequence). The CDR3 protein is CASSPALAGGGEQFF. The DNA of the CDR3 is TGTGCCAGCAGCCCGGCGCTAGCGGGAGGGGGTGAGCAGTTCTTC.

The chain carries TRBV6-5 and TRBJ1-1, with 9 bases matching TRBD1. CDR1 and CDR2 (germline): MNHEY, SVGAGI. This CDR3 spans 14 amino acids. Trimming removed 2 bases from V and 8 bases from J; junction bases left unmatched: 6. CDR3 region: CASSYARQGVEAFF. The CDR3 DNA sequence: TGTGCCAGCAGTTACGCCCGACAGGGGGTCGAAGCTTTCTTT.

This clone was seen a single time. This sequence joins TRBV10-3 and TRBJ1-2; TRBD1 agrees at 12 bases. Per the germline V gene, CDR1 is ENHRY and CDR2 is SYGVKD. V lost 6 bases, J lost 8 bases, and 13 bases stayed unmatched. The CDR3 has 16 amino acids. The CDR3 sequence is CAIRQARDRGRYGYTF. The CDR3 DNA sequence: TGTGCCATCAGACAGGCCCGGGACAGGGGGCGGTACGGCTACACCTTC.

This sequence joins TRBV19 and TRBJ2-1; the D gene is possibly TRBD1 (6 bases). This CDR3 is 16 amino acids long. Germline values: CDR1 LNHDA, CDR2 SQIVND (reference sequence). Trimming stripped 3 bases from V and 5 bases from J, with 17 bases between. In DNA form, the CDR3 reads TGTGCCAGTAGTATGAGGGGCAGGGGCACCGACAATGAGCAGTTCTTC. Encoded protein: CASSMRGRGTDNEQFF.

The genes are TRBV10-3 and TRBJ1-2; no clear D. CDR3 length: 13 amino acids. Looked up from germline, CDR1 is ENHRY and CDR2 is SYGVKD. The V and J ends lost 0 bases and 7 bases respectively, with 9 bases between them. The DNA of the CDR3 is TGTGCCATCAGTGAGTCACAGTGGGCTGGCTACACCTTC. The encoded protein is CAISESQWAGYTF.

The chain joins TRBV6-5 to TRBJ2-7; 9 nucleotides match TRBD1. Germline V CDR1 and CDR2: MNHEY, SVGAGI. This CDR3 is 14 amino acids long. With V trimmed by 6 bases and J by 5 bases, 8 bases remained unmatched. CDR3 DNA sequence: TGTGCCAGCAGACTACAGGGGGCATGGGACGAGCAGTACGTC. This sequence encodes CASRLQGAWDEQYV.

The J gene is TRBJ2-2, the V gene TRBV5-4, with 11 bases aligning to TRBD2. CDR3 size: 17 residues. After removal of 4 bases from V and 7 bases from J, the junction contained 12 bases not matched to a gene. The germline gives CDR1 SGHNT, CDR2 YYREEE (reference sequence). CDR3 DNA: TGTGCCAGCAGCCCGCCTCTAGCGGGGGGAGCGAACGGGGAGCTGTTTTTT. Its translation is CASSPPLAGGANGELFF.

V usage is TRBV10-2 and J usage is TRBJ1-4; TRBD1 aligns across 7 bases. Per the germline V gene, CDR1 is WSHSY and CDR2 is SAAADI. The J segment lost 8 bases and the V segment lost 2 bases, leaving 11 bases of the junction unmatched. This CDR3 contains 16 residues. This chain's CDR3 is CASSETFRDRREKLFF. The CDR3 nucleotides read TGCGCCAGCAGTGAGACATTCCGGGACAGAAGAGAAAAACTGTTTTTT.

This sequence joins TRBV3-1 (or the pseudogene TRBV3-2) and TRBJ2-3; tentative D call: TRBD1 (6 bases). CDR1 LGHDT and CDR2 YNNKEL come from the germline V gene (reference sequence). Trimming left V 3 bases short and J 2 bases short, with 9 bases between. The CDR3 is 14 residues long. The CDR3 DNA is TGTGCCAGCAGCCAGCCGGGACACACAGATACGCAGTATTTT. Translating gives CASSQPGHTDTQYF.

The chain is built from TRBV29-1 and TRBJ2-2; D unresolved. The CDR3 covers 12 residues. The germline gives CDR1 SQVTM, CDR2 ANQGSEA. Trimming removed 6 bases from V and 6 bases from J, with 11 bases in between. The CDR3 loop reads CSVEKDPGELFF. CDR3 DNA sequence: TGCAGCGTCGAGAAGGACCCCGGGGAGCTGTTTTTT.

The V and J genes are TRBV5-4 and TRBJ1-1; D remains unclear. CDR1 is SGHNT and CDR2 is YYREEE in the germline V gene (reference sequence). The CDR3 spans 12 residues. V lost 4 bases and J lost 9, with 13 bases in between. The CDR3 DNA reads TGTGCCAGCAGCACCCCGGGCGAGAAAGCTTTCTTT. Encoded protein: CASSTPGEKAFF. Variable domain in full (rest from reference TRBV5-4 and TRBJ1-1): ETGVTQSPTHLIKTRGQQVTLRCSSQSGHNTVSWYQQALGQGPQFIFQYYREEENGRGNFPPRFSGLQFPNYSSELNVNALELDDSALYLCASSTPGEKAFFGQGTRLTVV.

The rearrangement uses TRBV5-1 and TRBJ2-7, with a tentative D call TRBD2 (5 bases). Per the germline V gene, CDR1 is SGHRS and CDR2 is YFSETQ. The CDR3 length is 15 residues. The V and J ends lost 0 bases and 5 bases respectively, with 15 bases between them. The DNA for the CDR3 is TGCGCCAGCAGCTTGGCGCCGGGGTTGGCGAACGAGCAGTACTTC. This gives the protein CASSLAPGLANEQYF.

The chain recombines TRBV5-6 with TRBJ1-1; no definite D call. From germline, CDR1 is SGHDT and CDR2 YYEEEE. The CDR3 is 14 residues long. Trimming removed 4 bases from V and 4 bases from J, with 14 bases in between. The CDR3, as DNA: TGTGCCAGCAGCCCCGTCCTTAGGAGCACTGAAGCTTTCTTT. Its translation: CASSPVLRSTEAFF.

This chain links TRBV10-3 with TRBJ1-3; D ambiguous. CDR3 length: 12 amino acids. The germline V gene has CDR1 ENHRY and CDR2 SYGVKD. Trimming removed 8 bases at V and 0 bases at J, with 5 bases between. Written as DNA, the CDR3 is TGTGCCATCGGCGACTCTGGAAACACCATATATTTT. Its translation: CAIGDSGNTIYF.

The CDR3 DNA follows: TGCGCCAGCAGCTTGCGACAGGGGACCTATGGCTACACCTTC. Translating it yields CASSLRQGTYGYTF. This chain connects TRBV5-1 to TRBJ1-2; 8 bases agree with TRBD1. The CDR3 is 14 amino acids. V lost 1 base and J lost 4; bases outside the gene matches: 3. Per germline, CDR1 SGHRS and CDR2 YFSETQ.

The chain carries TRBV5-1 and TRBJ1-4; 7 bases align to TRBD1. Germline loops: CDR1 SGHRS, CDR2 YFSETQ. Trimming at V came to 4 bases and at J to 4 bases, leaving 7 bases not matched to a gene. This CDR3 contains 15 residues. The CDR3 coding sequence is TGCGCCAGCAGCGACCACAGGGGAATTAATGAAAAACTGTTTTTT. It yields the protein CASSDHRGINEKLFF.

The chain joins TRBV6-5 to TRBJ1-1; no clear D gene. The germline V gene has CDR1 MNHEY and CDR2 SVGAGI. The CDR3 covers 13 residues. V dropped 8 bases and J dropped 1 base, with 11 bases sitting between them. The DNA for the CDR3 is TGTGCCAGCCGAAGGATGAGGAACACTGAAGCTTTCTTT. Amino acid sequence: CASRRMRNTEAFF.

The chain is built from TRBV5-1 and TRBJ2-1, with 8 bases matching TRBD2. The germline gives CDR1 SGHRS, CDR2 YFSETQ. The CDR3 loop spans 15 amino acids. The V and J ends lost 4 bases and 4 bases, in that order; junction bases with no gene match: 7. The CDR3 protein is CASSRGTSGYNEQFF. The CDR3, as DNA: TGCGCCAGCAGCCGAGGTACTAGCGGATACAATGAGCAGTTCTTC.

The chain carries TRBV18 and TRBJ2-1, with D perhaps TRBD2 (5 bases). The germline V gene has CDR1 KGHSH and CDR2 LQKENI. This CDR3 is built from 15 residues. Trimming took 3 bases from V and 0 from J, leaving 9 bases between them. The CDR3 spells CASSPPGISYNEQFF. CDR3 DNA: TGTGCCAGCTCACCTCCCGGGATCTCCTACAATGAGCAGTTCTTC.